Below are 10 T cell receptor beta chains sequenced from a single sample in a study of Graves' ophthalmopathy and Graves' hyperthyroidism. The authors amplified TCR beta CDR3 regions, and they did so from RNA transcripts for repertoire sequencing. First-round RT-PCR relied on HTBI primers, and a second-round multiplex PCR came next. Using its own MiXCR run on the multiplex PCR reads, TCRdb lists one record per CDR3 protein. Of roughly 380,000 distinct CDR3 sequences listed, 15% to 19% are singletons. The sequenced sample was peripheral blood. The receptors were sampled from a woman aged 18-29 years with stable Graves' hyperthyroidism.

This clonotype has a handful of counts. Given a much more abundant clone one base away, this may be a read error. This chain uses TRBV12-3 or TRBV12-4 with TRBJ1-6; TRBD1 agrees at 10 bases. The J segment lost 13 bases and the V segment lost 5 bases, leaving 8 bases of the junction unmatched. The CDR3 consists of 14 residues. This CDR3 is CASSPGQGYKPLHF. For the CDR3, the DNA is TGTGCCAGCAGTCCGGGACAGGGGTATAAGCCCCTCCACTTT.

The table lists this clonotype with many counts. The V call is TRBV19, the J call TRBJ2-2; D is unresolved. Looked up from germline, CDR1 is LNHDA and CDR2 is SQIVND (reference sequence). The CDR3 totals 13 residues. With 8 bases removed from V and 4 bases from J, the gap between germline ends came to 11 bases. DNA of the CDR3: TGTGCCAGTTTTAAGGATTTCACCGGGGAGCTGTTTTTT. This codes for CASFKDFTGELFF.

This clonotype was seen at least ten times. The chain carries TRBV19 and TRBJ2-7, with 10 bases aligning to TRBD1. Germline-derived CDR1 and CDR2 are LNHDA and SQIVND (reference sequence). Trimming took 5 bases from V and 2 from J; bases not matched to a gene: 9. CDR3 length: 16 residues. The CDR3 spells CASSPRQGAATYEQYF. The CDR3 DNA sequence: TGTGCCAGTAGTCCCCGACAGGGGGCGGCTACCTACGAGCAGTACTTC.

This clonotype was seen once. The chain has TRBV27 and TRBJ1-2; D uncertain. This CDR3 has 12 residues. Looked up from germline, CDR1 is MNHEY and CDR2 is SMNVEV (reference sequence). V dropped 4 bases and J dropped 4 bases, with 7 bases sitting between them. CDR3 loop: CASSSLGYGYTF. CDR3 bases: TGTGCCAGCAGTTCTCTTGGCTATGGCTACACCTTC.

This clonotype has ten or more counts. The rearrangement uses TRBV6-5 and TRBJ1-5; no definite D call. CDR3 length: 14 residues. Per the germline V gene, CDR1 is MNHEY and CDR2 is SVGAGI. Between the trimmed V and J ends, which lost 2 bases and 5 bases, there was a span of 10 bases. The CDR3 sequence is CASSYASGDQPQHF. The CDR3 nucleotides read TGTGCCAGCAGTTACGCCTCTGGGGATCAGCCCCAGCATTTT.

This clonotype was counted only a few times. The chain couples TRBV11-2 to TRBJ1-3; D is undetermined. This CDR3 is built from 16 residues. Trimming took 5 bases from V and 0 from J, leaving 14 bases between them. The germline V gene has CDR1 SGHAT and CDR2 FQNNGV. This CDR3 reads CASSIPDESSGNTIYF. CDR3 DNA sequence: TGTGCCAGCAGCATTCCGGACGAGAGCTCTGGAAACACCATATATTTT.

Here the CDR3 DNA reads TGTGCCAGCAGCCCCCTATTCGGGGGGGTTGCCTACGAGCAGTACTTC. Its protein product is CASSPLFGGVAYEQYF. The chain carries TRBV27 and TRBJ2-7, with TRBD2 matching over 8 bases. V shed 6 bases, J shed 2 bases, and the junction held 12 bases outside the gene matches. The germline gives CDR1 MNHEY, CDR2 SMNVEV (reference sequence). CDR3 length: 16 residues.

This clonotype has at least ten counts. The chain joins TRBV25-1 to TRBJ1-1, with no clear D. This CDR3 comprises 13 residues. The V end lost 6 bases, the J end lost 0 bases, and 8 bases lay between the germline ends. The V gene's germline CDR1 is MGHDK and CDR2 SYGVNS. The chain's CDR3 is CASSLHLNTEAFF. CDR3 DNA sequence: TGTGCCAGCAGCCTACACCTGAACACTGAAGCTTTCTTT.

This clonotype has a count of ten or more. The chain uses TRBV6-1 and TRBJ1-1, with 8 bases matching TRBD1. Unmatched junction bases numbered 12, after V lost 6 bases and J lost 12 bases. CDR3 length: 13 amino acids. Germline V lookup: CDR1 MNHNS, CDR2 SASEGT. The CDR3 here is CASRPWTGIPSFF. The CDR3 coding sequence is TGTGCCAGCAGGCCCTGGACAGGGATCCCTTCTTTCTTT.

This clonotype was observed at least ten times. The conserved phenylalanine or tryptophan normally closing the CDR3 is absent here, so this likely arose from a read error. The rearrangement uses TRBV6-5 and TRBJ1-1; D unresolved. Trimming pared 4 bases from V and 7 bases from J, leaving 10 bases between. CDR1 and CDR2 (germline): MNHEY, SVGAGI. The CDR3 contains 12 residues. CDR3 in amino acids: CASSFGVDEAFL. The CDR3 nucleotides are TGTGCCAGCAGTTTCGGGGTAGATGAAGCTTTCCTT.